Below are 19 T cell receptor beta chains sequenced from a single sample in a study of blood T cell repertoires in COVID-19. Only in-frame clones appear in the TCRdb table, and some are missing; sequencing was by immunoSEQ multiplex PCR. The sample has 350,000 to 400,000 clones, 85% to 90% seen once. The sequenced material came from PBMCs or T cells enriched from blood (not recorded which). The receptors stem from a man aged 18 to 30 who had recovered from COVID-19.

The gene calls are TRBV28 and TRBJ1-1; D may be TRBD1 (6 bases). This CDR3 is 14 amino acids long. Trimming stripped 6 bases from V and 4 bases from J, with 15 bases between. Germline CDR1 is MDHEN and CDR2 is SYDVKM. The CDR3 bases are TGTGCCAGCAGGCCAGCCGGACAGTTCACTGAAGCTTTCTTT. It yields the protein CASRPAGQFTEAFF.

The chain joins TRBV5-1 to TRBJ2-3; D uncertain. V was trimmed by 2 bases and J by 2 bases, leaving 12 bases between them. Germline lookup yields CDR1 SGHRS and CDR2 YFSETQ. This CDR3 has 15 amino acids. The CDR3 sequence is CASSLVGDTTDTQYF. Here the CDR3 DNA reads TGCGCCAGCAGCTTAGTGGGCGACACCACAGATACGCAGTATTTT.

J is TRBJ2-1 and V is TRBV13; no reliable D call. The V gene lost 5 bases and the J gene lost 9 bases, with 11 bases spanning the gap. The germline CDR1 and CDR2 sequences are PRHDT and FYEKMQ (reference sequence). CDR3 length: 12 amino acids. The CDR3 spells CASSRIPSEQFF. In nucleotides, the CDR3 is TGTGCCAGCAGCCGAATTCCGAGTGAGCAGTTCTTC.

The rearrangement joins TRBV19 to TRBJ2-3; D is perhaps TRBD1 (6 bases). The germline V gene has CDR1 LNHDA and CDR2 SQIVND (reference sequence). The CDR3 covers 15 residues. Trimming cost V 4 bases and J 11 bases, with 22 bases left between them. The CDR3 region has the DNA TGTGCCAGTAGTACCGGGACACCGACATCGATCGGGCAGTATTTT. It encodes CASSTGTPTSIGQYF.

The rearrangement uses TRBV7-9 and TRBJ1-5, with a weak D call TRBD1 (5 bases). The length of the CDR3 is 15 residues. Germline V gene lookup returns CDR1 SEHNR and CDR2 FQNEAQ (reference sequence). V lost 3 bases and J lost 1, with 10 bases in between. The CDR3 reads CASSLGGASNQPQHF. The CDR3 nucleotides read TGTGCCAGCAGCTTGGGAGGGGCGAGCAATCAGCCCCAGCATTTT.

DNA for the CDR3: TGTGCCAGCTCGAGCCTAGCGGGAGGAGGTGAGCAGTACTTC. Translation: CASSSLAGGGEQYF. The V call is TRBV6-5, the J call TRBJ2-7; 11 positions match TRBD2. Germline-derived CDR1 and CDR2 are MNHEY and SVGAGI. Germline trimming cut 8 bases from V and 7 bases from J; bases unmatched to any gene: 10. The CDR3 sequence is 14 residues long.

V usage is TRBV7-9 and J usage is TRBJ2-3; the D gene is possibly TRBD1 (7 bases). The V end lost 5 bases, the J end lost 0 bases, and 15 bases lay between the germline ends. Germline V lookup: CDR1 SEHNR, CDR2 FQNEAQ (reference sequence). There are 16 residues in the CDR3. The CDR3 loop is CASSPGAGQSTDTQYF. CDR3 sequence (DNA): TGTGCCAGCAGCCCGGGCGCGGGACAGAGCACAGATACGCAGTATTTT.

This clone was recorded once. V is TRBV2 and J is TRBJ1-3; TRBD1 agrees at 9 bases. There are 14 residues in the CDR3. The V and J ends lost 6 bases and 8 bases, in that order; junction bases with no gene match: 8. Germline CDR1 reads SNHLY; CDR2 reads FYNNEI. The CDR3 region has the DNA TGTGCCAGCAGCGGACAGGGGATGGGAGACACCATATATTTT. The encoded protein is CASSGQGMGDTIYF.

In DNA, the CDR3 is TGTGCCAGCAGCCCCCGCGGGCCCGGGGAGCTGTTTTTT. Protein product: CASSPRGPGELFF. V is TRBV9 and J is TRBJ2-2; a weak D match, TRBD2 (5 bases). There are 13 residues in the CDR3. The germline V gene has CDR1 SGDLS and CDR2 YYNGEE. V lost 4 bases and J 6 bases, leaving 10 bases between the germline ends.

The chain links TRBV28 to TRBJ2-7; a possible D gene is TRBD1 (5 bases). This CDR3 has 12 amino acids. V lost 2 bases and J lost 6, with 8 bases in between. Germline CDR1 is MDHEN and CDR2 is SYDVKM. The CDR3 region is CASSLEGAEQYF. CDR3 DNA sequence: TGTGCCAGCAGTTTAGAAGGGGCCGAGCAGTACTTC. Complete variable domain (other parts from reference TRBV28 and TRBJ2-7): DVKVTQSSRYLVKRTGEKVFLECVQDMDHENMFWYRQDPGLGLRLIYFSYDVKMKEKGDIPEGYSVSREKKERFSLILESASTNQTSMYLCASSLEGAEQYFGPGTRLTVT.

The chain links TRBV5-1 to TRBJ2-2; D possibly corresponds to TRBD1 (6 bases). Deletions cut 4 bases from V and 6 bases from J, with 10 bases between. CDR1 is SGHRS and CDR2 is YFSETQ in the germline V gene. CDR3 size: 13 residues. The CDR3 is CASSPTGPGELFF. The CDR3 nucleotides are TGCGCCAGCAGCCCTACAGGGCCCGGGGAGCTGTTTTTT.

The rearrangement joins TRBV7-2 to TRBJ1-1; D gene uncertain. V lost 2 bases, J lost 0 bases, and 4 bases lay in between. Per germline, CDR1 SGHTA and CDR2 FQGNSA. This CDR3 contains 13 residues. CDR3 amino acids: CASSLQMNTEAFF. The DNA for the CDR3 is TGTGCCAGCAGCTTACAGATGAACACTGAAGCTTTCTTT.

This clone showed up just a few times. This chain links TRBV29-1 with TRBJ1-4; D is ambiguous. The V end lost 4 bases, the J end lost 8 bases, and 14 bases lay between the germline ends. This CDR3 contains 13 residues. Germline values: CDR1 SQVTM, CDR2 ANQGSEA. CDR3 amino acids: CSVGAKREEKLFF. DNA for the CDR3: TGCAGCGTTGGAGCCAAAAGGGAGGAAAAACTGTTTTTT. The full variable domain, completed using reference TRBV29-1 and TRBJ1-4, is SAVISQKPSRDICQRGTSLTIQCQVDSQVTMMFWYRQQPGQSLTLIATANQGSEATYESGFVIDKFPISRPNLTFSTLTVSNMSPEDSSIYLCSVGAKREEKLFFGSGTQLSVL.

The chain is built from TRBV11-2 and TRBJ2-7; 7 nucleotides agree with TRBD1. The germline gives CDR1 SGHAT, CDR2 FQNNGV. V shed 5 bases and J 1 base; nucleotides not matched to a gene: 5. This CDR3 is built from 14 residues. CDR3 amino acids: CASSLQGTSYEQYF. The CDR3 region has the DNA TGTGCCAGCAGCCTACAGGGGACATCCTACGAGCAGTACTTC.

The rearrangement joins TRBV4-3 to TRBJ1-4, with 8 positions matching TRBD1. The ends lost 4 bases at V and 7 bases at J; junction bases unmatched: 5. The V gene's germline CDR1 is LGHNA and CDR2 YSLEER. The CDR3 is made up of 14 amino acids. CDR3 sequence reads: CASSPGQGGEKLFF. In nucleotides, the CDR3 is TGCGCCAGCAGCCCAGGACAGGGCGGTGAAAAACTGTTTTTT.

This clone was found once. The chain joins TRBV6-5 to TRBJ2-7; D may be TRBD1 (6 bases). Trimming stripped 4 bases from V and 9 bases from J, with 10 bases between. The CDR3 runs 11 residues. Germline loops: CDR1 MNHEY, CDR2 SVGAGI. CDR3 sequence (DNA): TGTGCCAGCAGTTTACAGGGTGTGCAGTACTTC. Amino acids: CASSLQGVQYF.

This clone was recorded once. The V gene is TRBV27, the J gene TRBJ1-2, with 9 bases identical to TRBD1. CDR1 and CDR2 from the germline V gene are MNHEY and SMNVEV (reference sequence). Trimming at V came to 6 bases and at J to 2 bases, leaving 7 bases not matched to a gene. CDR3 length equals 15 residues. CDR3 DNA: TGTGCCAGCAGAGTGACTGGGACAGGGAACTATGGCTACACCTTC. It specifies CASRVTGTGNYGYTF.

The chain combines TRBV6-5 with TRBJ1-4; no firm D call. The CDR3 covers 16 residues. Looked up from germline, CDR1 is MNHEY and CDR2 is SVGAGI. The germline V and J ends were trimmed by 4 bases and 8 bases, with 20 bases remaining between them. The CDR3 coding sequence is TGTGCCAGCAGTTTTCCCAGTGGATTGAGGAGGGAAAAACTGTTTTTT. This encodes CASSFPSGLRREKLFF.

The chain uses TRBV9 and TRBJ2-5, with TRBD2 matching 13 bases. The CDR3 loop spans 17 amino acids. Looked up from germline, CDR1 is SGDLS and CDR2 is YYNGEE. V trimming: 2 bases; J trimming: 0 bases; junction bases outside the gene matches: 4. The CDR3 protein is CASSVGTSGVYQETQYF. The CDR3 nucleotides read TGTGCCAGCAGCGTCGGGACTAGCGGGGTGTACCAAGAGACCCAGTACTTC. Full variable domain (missing parts from reference TRBV9 and TRBJ2-5): DSGVTQTPKHLITATGQRVTLRCSPRSGDLSVYWYQQSLDQGLQFLIQYYNGEERAKGNILERFSAQQFPDLHSELNLSSLELGDSALYFCASSVGTSGVYQETQYFGPGTRLLVL.